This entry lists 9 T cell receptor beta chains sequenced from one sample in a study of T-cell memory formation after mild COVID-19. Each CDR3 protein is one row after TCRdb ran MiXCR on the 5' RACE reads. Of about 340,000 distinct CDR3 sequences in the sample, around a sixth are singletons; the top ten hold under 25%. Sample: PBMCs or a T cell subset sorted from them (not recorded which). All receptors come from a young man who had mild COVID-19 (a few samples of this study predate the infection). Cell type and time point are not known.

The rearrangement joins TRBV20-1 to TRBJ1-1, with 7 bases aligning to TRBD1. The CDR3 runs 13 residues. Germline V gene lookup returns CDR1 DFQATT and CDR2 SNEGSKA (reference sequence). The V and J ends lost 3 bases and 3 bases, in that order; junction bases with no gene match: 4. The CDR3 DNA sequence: TGCAGTGCTAGTGGACAGGTCCACACTGAAGCTTTCTTT. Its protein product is CSASGQVHTEAFF.

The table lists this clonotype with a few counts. The chain's CDR3 is CASSQAGTQGYEQYV. The DNA for the CDR3 is TGTGCCAGCAGCCAGGCGGGAACCCAGGGATACGAGCAGTACGTC. The chain is built from TRBV27 and TRBJ2-7; TRBD2 is a possible D gene (6 bases). The CDR3 spans 15 residues. V gave up 6 bases and J gave up 4 bases, with 19 bases separating them. Germline V CDR1 and CDR2: MNHEY, SMNVEV (reference sequence).

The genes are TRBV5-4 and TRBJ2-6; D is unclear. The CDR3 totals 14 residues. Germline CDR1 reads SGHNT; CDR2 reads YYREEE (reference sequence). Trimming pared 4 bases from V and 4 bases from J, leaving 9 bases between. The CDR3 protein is CASSTSMGANVLTF. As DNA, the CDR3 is TGTGCCAGCAGCACTTCTATGGGGGCCAACGTCCTGACTTTC.

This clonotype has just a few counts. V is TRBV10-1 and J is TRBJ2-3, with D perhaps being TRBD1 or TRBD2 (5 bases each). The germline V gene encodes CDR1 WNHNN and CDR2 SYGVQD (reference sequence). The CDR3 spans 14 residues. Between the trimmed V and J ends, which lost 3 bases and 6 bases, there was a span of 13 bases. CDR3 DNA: TGCGCCAGCAGTGACCACGAGTGGGGGGATACGCAGTATTTT. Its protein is CASSDHEWGDTQYF.

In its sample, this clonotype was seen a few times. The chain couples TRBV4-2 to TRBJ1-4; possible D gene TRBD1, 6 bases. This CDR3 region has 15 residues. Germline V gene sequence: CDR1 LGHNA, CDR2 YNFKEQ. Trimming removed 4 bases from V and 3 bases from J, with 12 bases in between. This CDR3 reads CASSLDKGANEKLFF. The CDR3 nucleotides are TGTGCCAGCAGCCTGGATAAGGGGGCTAATGAAAAACTGTTTTTT.

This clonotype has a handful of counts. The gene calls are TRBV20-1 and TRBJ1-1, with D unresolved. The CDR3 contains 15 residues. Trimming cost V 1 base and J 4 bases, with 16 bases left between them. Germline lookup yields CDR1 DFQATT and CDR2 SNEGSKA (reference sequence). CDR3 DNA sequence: TGCAGTGCTAGAGTAATCAAGGTTCCGGGCACTGAAGCTTTCTTT. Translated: CSARVIKVPGTEAFF.

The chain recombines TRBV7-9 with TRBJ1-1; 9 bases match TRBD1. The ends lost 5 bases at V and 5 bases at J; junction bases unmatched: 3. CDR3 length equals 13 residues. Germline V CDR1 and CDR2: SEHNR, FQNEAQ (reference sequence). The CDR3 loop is CASSRDRVTEAFF. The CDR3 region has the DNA TGTGCCAGCAGCCGGGACAGGGTTACTGAAGCTTTCTTT.

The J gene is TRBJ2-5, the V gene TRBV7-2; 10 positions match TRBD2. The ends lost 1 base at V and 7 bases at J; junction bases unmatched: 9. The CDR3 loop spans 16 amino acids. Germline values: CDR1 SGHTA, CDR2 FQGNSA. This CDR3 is CASSLDWGSSGGTQYF. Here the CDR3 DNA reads TGTGCCAGCAGCTTAGATTGGGGGTCTAGCGGGGGGACCCAGTACTTC.

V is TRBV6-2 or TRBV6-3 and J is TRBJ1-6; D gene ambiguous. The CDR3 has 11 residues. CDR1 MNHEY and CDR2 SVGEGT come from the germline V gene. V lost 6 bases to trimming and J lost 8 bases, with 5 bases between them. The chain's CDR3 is CASREDSPLHF. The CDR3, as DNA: TGTGCCAGCAGGGAGGATTCACCCCTCCACTTT.